These T cell receptor beta chains were read from a single sample in a study of T cell responses to AZD1222 COVID-19 vaccine. TCRdb keeps only in-frame clones here, not all; method: immunoSEQ multiplex PCR. The sample comprises 45,000 or so clones, 75% to 85% of which are singletons, and 52% rests with the top ten. Source: peripheral blood, taken on day 0 of AZD1222 vaccination. The receptors shown here come from an adult in good health. Both conserved end residues are part of each CDR3. For some rows the clone size is stated as once, few or many, or as a class when expanded; others skip it.

v_gene	abundance	CDR3aa
TRBV28	NA	CASSPPAGTANTGELFF
TRBV5-4	NA	CASSLSSGNAQIGELFF
TRBV3-1/TRBV3-2	NA	CASSPEGREQFF
TRBV4-2	few	CASSRLVAGGVADTQYF
TRBV7-3	NA	CASSLSSAGFNEQFF
TRBV2	NA	CASRQELNTEAFF
TRBV7-2	NA	CASSLETSFAEQFF
TRBV28	NA	CASSFGAANTGELFF
TRBV6-5	NA	CASSRQGGYNEQFF
TRBV11-3	NA	CASSRGLVNYGYTF
TRBV13	once	CATSRGGLDTEAFF
TRBV12-2	NA	CASRLAPTWTARPEQYF
TRBV2	NA	CASSENGGRGNEKLFF
TRBV5-1	NA	CASSLSEGRSEKLFF
TRBV18	NA	CASSPSSNRVNTEAFF
TRBV7-8	few	CASSLPGGAQPQHF
TRBV6-5	NA	CASSYNPGAGSRGYTF
TRBV19	NA	CASSIGDPPNEQFF
TRBV6-1	NA	CASSDPASGSGEQFF
TRBV7-3	NA	CASSPGPHGYGYTF
TRBV7-9	NA	CASSAPAPRRETQYF
TRBV10-3	NA	CAISDDGLAGALNEQFF
TRBV10-3	NA	CAISESIWNNSPLHF
TRBV12-5	NA	CASGSPGDRSWADTQYF
TRBV19	NA	CASSIIEGSYNEQFF
TRBV10-1	NA	CASGPGLAGASEQFF
TRBV3-1/TRBV3-2	NA	CASSQAQRSYF
TRBV29-1	NA	CSAAGFLGDEQYF
TRBV14	NA	CASSQYVPGSYEQYF
TRBV9	NA	CASSVGTAQGTQYF
TRBV12-1	few	CASSPRCEQYF
TRBV6-5	once	CASSPFKDLNTEAFF
TRBV28	NA	CATKREGESPLHF
TRBV28	NA	CASGLAGGPSDTQYF
TRBV7-9	NA	CASSPPYNTEAFF
TRBV12-5	NA	CASAPAGATDTQYF
TRBV12-3/TRBV12-4	NA	CASSLVLQETQYF
TRBV4-1	NA	CASSQEVTMSSYEQYF
TRBV28	NA	CASSLVATGGNEKLFF
TRBV6-6	NA	CASSYSFRGRTYEQYF
TRBV28	few	CASSLKGLGYTF
TRBV12-5	few	CASGPSGANVLTF
TRBV18	NA	CASYGGPGEQYF
TRBV18	NA	CASSPPSGGAPNTGELFF
TRBV28	few	CASSPGQGARPGANVLTF
TRBV3-1/TRBV3-2	NA	CASSPQRGTYNEQFF
TRBV14	NA	CASSARETGTQYF
TRBV2	NA	CAMLRRTYNEQFF
TRBV19	NA	CASSESGVSDYGYTF
TRBV28	NA	CASSRQGAHNFLNGYTF
TRBV6-5	NA	CASRSGQENEKLFF
TRBV5-1	NA	CASSLAGSTYEQYF
TRBV30	NA	CAWSVSGYEQYF
TRBV28	NA	CASTVGGGGNTIYF
TRBV7-2	NA	CASSSPSGPYEQYF